This TCR beta chain was documented in a study of blood T cell repertoires in COVID-19. Across the study: Samples representing acute and convalescent COVID-19 were sourced from the United States, Italy and Spain.

Original handling: For nucleated cells, counts were estimated from reference gene primer amplification. Produced via immunoSEQ multiplex PCR; TCRdb's table is partial and in-frame only. The V and J calls and the clone size are those of that table, but D and trimming were determined from the DNA. The sample includes around 300,000 clones, roughly 89% of them seen just once. CDR1 is SGHRS and CDR2 is YFSETQ in the germline V gene. This CDR3 region has 14 residues. Losses at the gene ends were 3 bases for V and 2 bases for J; bases not matched to a gene: 2. Sequencing input: peripheral blood. This chain connects TRBV5-1 to TRBJ2-5; 9 bases match TRBD1. The TCR sequence derives from a woman in her 30s with active or convalescent COVID-19. CDR3 bases: TGCGCCAGCAGCTCGGGGACAGGGCAAGAGACCCAGTACTTC. It translates to CASSSGTGQETQYF. The full variable domain, in which reference TRBV5-1 and TRBJ2-5 provide the parts outside the CDR3, is KAGVTQTPRYLIKTRGQQVTLSCSPISGHRSVSWYQQTPGQGLQFLFEYFSETQRNKGNFPGRFSGRQFSNSRSEMNVSTLELGDSALYLCASSSGTGQETQYFGPGTRLLVL.